The 26 T cell receptor beta chains below were found in one sample sequenced in a study of blood T cell repertoires in COVID-19. Profiling relied on immunoSEQ multiplex PCR, and the TCRdb table lists in-frame clones only, not all of them. The sample lists roughly 97,000 clones, about 80% occurring once. Material: peripheral blood. These receptors were obtained from a woman of 80 years or more with active or convalescent COVID-19.

V gene TRBV2 combines with J gene TRBJ2-7, with a possible D match to TRBD2 (5 bases). The CDR3 is made up of 12 amino acids. From germline, CDR1 is SNHLY and CDR2 FYNNEI. V gave up 10 bases and J gave up 5 bases, with 15 bases separating them. The CDR3 sequence is CATSEGGHEQYF. CDR3 sequence (DNA): TGTGCCACTTCCGAGGGCGGGCACGAGCAGTACTTC. The full variable domain, its missing parts supplied by reference TRBV2 and TRBJ2-7, is EPEVTQTPSHQVTQMGQEVILRCVPISNHLYFYWYRQILGQKVEFLVSFYNNEISEKSEIFDDQFSVERPDGSNFTLKIRSTKLEDSAMYFCATSEGGHEQYFGPGTRLTVT.

The chain is built from TRBV7-2 and TRBJ1-3; TRBD1 is a possible D gene (6 bases). The CDR3 is 11 residues long. From germline, CDR1 is SGHTA and CDR2 FQGNSA. V lost 3 bases and J lost 10, with 7 bases in between. Written as DNA, the CDR3 is TGTGCCAGCAGCTTGGACAGTACCATATATTTT. Its translation is CASSLDSTIYF.

The chain recombines TRBV19 with TRBJ1-2; no reliable D call. The V gene lost 10 bases and the J gene lost 2 bases, with 14 bases spanning the gap. CDR1 is LNHDA, CDR2 SQIVND, per germline (reference sequence). The length of the CDR3 is 13 residues. The CDR3: CATKGWANYGYTF. In DNA, the CDR3 is TGTGCCACCAAAGGATGGGCGAACTATGGCTACACCTTC.

V and J are TRBV28 and TRBJ2-7; a possible D gene is TRBD1 (6 bases). V lost 5 bases and J lost 5, with 16 bases in between. CDR1 is MDHEN, CDR2 SYDVKM, per germline. The CDR3 is 14 residues long. CDR3 nucleotides: TGTGCCAGCAGTCTCCCGCAGGGGATTGACGAGCAGTACTTC. Amino acids: CASSLPQGIDEQYF.

V is TRBV7-2 and J is TRBJ2-3, with 9 nucleotides matching TRBD2. Germline V gene data show CDR1 as SGHTA and CDR2 as FQGNSA. Unmatched junction bases numbered 11, after V lost 1 base and J lost 3 bases. The CDR3 runs 18 residues. CDR3 in amino acids: CASSLVGGRAVKTDTQYF. CDR3 bases: TGTGCCAGCAGCTTAGTCGGCGGGAGGGCCGTTAAAACAGATACGCAGTATTTT.

CDR3 loop: CASTWTGGTYEQYF. Written as DNA, the CDR3 is TGTGCCAGTACCTGGACAGGGGGCACCTACGAGCAGTACTTC. The V call is TRBV27, the J call TRBJ2-7, with 11 positions matching TRBD1. CDR3 length: 14 amino acids. Germline CDR1 MNHEY, CDR2 SMNVEV (reference sequence). V trimming: 9 bases; J trimming: 2 bases; junction bases outside the gene matches: 6.

The chain couples TRBV7-2 to TRBJ2-5; 9 bases agree with TRBD1. The V segment lost 1 base and the J segment 3 bases; nucleotides outside the gene matches: 6. CDR1 is SGHTA and CDR2 is FQGNSA in the germline V gene. CDR3 length: 16 amino acids. This CDR3 reads CASSLGAGTGKETQYF. The CDR3 DNA sequence: TGTGCCAGCAGCTTAGGCGCCGGGACAGGGAAAGAGACCCAGTACTTC. Filled out from reference TRBV7-2 and TRBJ2-5, the complete variable domain reads GAGVSQSPSNKVTEKGKDVELRCDPISGHTALYWYRQSLGQGLEFLIYFQGNSAPDKSGLPSDRFSAERTGGSVSTLTIQRTQQEDSAVYLCASSLGAGTGKETQYFGPGTRLLVL.

CDR3 nucleotide sequence: TGTGCCAGCAGCCCCTGGGGGCCTAGCAATCAGCCCCAGCATTTT. This gives the protein CASSPWGPSNQPQHF. This rearrangement joins TRBV5-6 to TRBJ1-5; TRBD1 might be the D (6 bases). Germline-derived CDR1 and CDR2 are SGHDT and YYEEEE. V was trimmed by 4 bases and J by 0 bases, leaving 11 bases between them. The CDR3 totals 15 residues.

The rearrangement links TRBV4-1 to TRBJ2-3; 8 nucleotides align to TRBD2. V trimming: 1 base; J trimming: 7 bases; junction bases outside the gene matches: 7. The CDR3 is 15 residues long. Per germline, CDR1 MGHRA and CDR2 YSYEKL. CDR3 sequence: CASSQAGGFGNTQYF. DNA of the CDR3: TGCGCCAGCAGCCAAGCGGGAGGGTTTGGTAATACGCAGTATTTT.

The V gene is TRBV18, the J gene TRBJ2-5; D is possibly TRBD1 (5 bases). This CDR3 is built from 13 residues. Per germline, CDR1 KGHSH and CDR2 LQKENI. The ends were cut back, 1 base at V and 5 bases at J, with 8 bases in the middle. In nucleotides, the CDR3 is TGTGCCAGCTCACCACGGGGCATGGAGACCCAGTACTTC. This sequence encodes CASSPRGMETQYF.

The gene calls are TRBV19 and TRBJ1-2; D gene ambiguous. V dropped 6 bases and J dropped 6 bases, with 23 bases sitting between them. The CDR3 sequence is 16 residues long. Germline V gives CDR1 LNHDA, CDR2 SQIVND (reference sequence). The DNA for the CDR3 is TGTGCCAGTAGCAATCTACCGGGATTACCTCCCCATGGCTACACCTTC. Its translation: CASSNLPGLPPHGYTF.

V and J are TRBV4-2 and TRBJ1-4; 7 nucleotides line up with TRBD1. Trimming removed 1 base from V and 8 bases from J; junction bases left unmatched: 7. CDR1 and CDR2 from the germline V gene are LGHNA and YNFKEQ. CDR3 size: 15 residues. The CDR3 DNA reads as TGTGCCAGCAGCCAAGCTCGACAGGGAGGCGAAAAACTGTTTTTT. Translating gives CASSQARQGGEKLFF.

A few counts support this clone. The chain recombines TRBV30 with TRBJ2-1; D might be TRBD2 (6 bases). V lost 6 bases, J lost 0 bases, and 12 bases lay in between. CDR1 GTSNPN and CDR2 SVGIG come from the germline V gene (reference sequence). The CDR3 is 14 residues long. CDR3 protein: CACRSDYSYNEQFF. The CDR3 DNA follows: TGTGCCTGTCGGTCGGACTACTCCTACAATGAGCAGTTCTTC.

This clone was recorded once. The chain employs TRBV27 and TRBJ1-2; tentative D call: TRBD1 (5 bases). The CDR3 length is 13 residues. V lost 4 bases, J lost 8 bases, and 14 bases lay in between. CDR1 MNHEY and CDR2 SMNVEV come from the germline V gene (reference sequence). The CDR3 reads CASSSPVGGGYTF. The DNA of the CDR3 is TGTGCCAGCAGTTCTCCGGTCGGGGGGGGCTACACCTTC.

The chain links TRBV6-5 to TRBJ2-2; maybe TRBD2 (5 bases). Looked up from germline, CDR1 is MNHEY and CDR2 is SVGAGI. V was cut by 8 bases and J by 4 bases, with 17 bases left in between. This CDR3 comprises 15 residues. CDR3 protein: CASVVPDLRTGELFF. The CDR3, as DNA: TGTGCCAGCGTCGTACCGGACTTACGCACCGGGGAGCTGTTTTTT.

The chain uses TRBV28 and TRBJ2-7, with TRBD2 identical over 13 bases. With 3 bases clipped from V and 3 bases from J, the junction kept 2 bases outside the gene matches. The CDR3 spans 15 residues. Germline V gene sequence: CDR1 MDHEN, CDR2 SYDVKM. The CDR3 bases are TGTGCCAGCAGTTTGGGACTAGCGGGACTCTACGAGCAGTACTTC. It codes for CASSLGLAGLYEQYF.

This chain joins TRBV7-2 and TRBJ2-5; 9 bases fit TRBD2. V gave up 1 base and J gave up 5 bases; unmatched junction bases: 5. CDR1 is SGHTA and CDR2 is FQGNSA in the germline V gene. CDR3 size: 15 residues. The CDR3 reads CASSLGGRAQETQYF. In DNA, the CDR3 is TGTGCCAGCAGCTTAGGCGGGAGGGCCCAGGAGACCCAGTACTTC. Looking up the rest from reference TRBV7-2 and TRBJ2-5 gives the full variable domain: GAGVSQSPSNKVTEKGKDVELRCDPISGHTALYWYRQSLGQGLEFLIYFQGNSAPDKSGLPSDRFSAERTGGSVSTLTIQRTQQEDSAVYLCASSLGGRAQETQYFGPGTRLLVL.

The genes are TRBV7-2 and TRBJ2-7, with 9 positions matching TRBD2. J gave up 0 bases and V 5 bases, and 8 bases lay outside the gene matches. In germline, CDR1 is SGHTA, CDR2 FQGNSA. This CDR3 region has 16 residues. CDR3 amino acids: CASSPGLALSSYEQYF. The CDR3 DNA sequence: TGTGCCAGCAGCCCGGGACTAGCTTTGAGCTCCTACGAGCAGTACTTC.

The V gene is TRBV5-6, the J gene TRBJ2-3; 9 bases are a match to TRBD2. Germline CDR1 is SGHDT and CDR2 is YYEEEE. The CDR3 has 14 amino acids. Trimming removed 4 bases from V and 4 bases from J; junction bases left unmatched: 4. The CDR3 spells CASSGRGRADTQYF. Here the CDR3 DNA reads TGTGCCAGCAGCGGCCGCGGGAGGGCAGATACGCAGTATTTT.

The CDR3 is CATSSDWVYGYTF. The CDR3 DNA reads as TGTGCCACCAGCTCGGACTGGGTTTATGGCTACACCTTC. The chain couples TRBV15 to TRBJ1-2; no reliable D call. Trimming took off 5 bases at V and 5 bases at J, with 12 bases between the two ends. CDR1 is LNHNV and CDR2 is YYDKDF in the germline V gene (reference sequence). CDR3 size: 13 residues.

CDR3 sequence reads: CASSEGGASSEAFF. The CDR3 nucleotides are TGTGCCAGCAGCGAAGGGGGCGCGTCCTCTGAAGCTTTCTTT. The chain has TRBV11-2 and TRBJ1-1; the match to TRBD1 covers 7 bases. Germline trimming cut 5 bases from V and 6 bases from J; bases unmatched to any gene: 9. The CDR3 spans 14 residues. In germline, CDR1 is SGHAT, CDR2 FQNNGV.

The chain uses TRBV24-1 and TRBJ2-3; 12 bases agree with TRBD1. The CDR3 has 18 residues. Germline V gene lookup returns CDR1 KGHDR and CDR2 SFDVKD. V was clipped by 0 bases and J by 5 bases; unmatched bases: 8. The CDR3 region is CATSDLRGDRGLLDTQYF. The DNA for the CDR3 is TGTGCCACCAGTGATTTGCGGGGGGACAGGGGGCTTTTAGATACGCAGTATTTT.

This clone was observed once. This sequence joins TRBV7-9 and TRBJ1-1, with D hard to call. The germline V and J ends were trimmed by 2 bases and 9 bases, with 10 bases remaining between them. Germline CDR1 is SEHNR and CDR2 is FQNEAQ (reference sequence). The CDR3 runs 12 residues. In DNA, the CDR3 is TGTGCCAGCAGCTTATCCAGAAAAAAAGCTTTCTTT. This translates into CASSLSRKKAFF.

This chain joins TRBV7-6 and TRBJ2-7, with TRBD2 identical over 8 bases. CDR3 length: 16 amino acids. With V trimmed by 4 bases and J by 4 bases, 12 bases remained unmatched. Looked up from germline, CDR1 is SGHVS and CDR2 is FNYEAQ. CDR3 sequence reads: CASSSWAGSGNYEQYF. CDR3 sequence (DNA): TGTGCCAGCAGCTCTTGGGCGGGTAGCGGGAATTACGAGCAGTACTTC.

The chain carries TRBV5-1 and TRBJ1-5; D gene uncertain. V was pared by 0 bases and J by 2 bases, with 6 bases between. This CDR3 contains 14 residues. Germline V lookup: CDR1 SGHRS, CDR2 YFSETQ. Written as DNA, the CDR3 is TGCGCCAGCAGCTTGGTTCCGGGCAATCAGCCCCAGCATTTT. As protein: CASSLVPGNQPQHF.

The J gene is TRBJ1-2, the V gene TRBV5-6; possibly TRBD1 for D (5 bases). CDR1 and CDR2 (germline): SGHDT, YYEEEE. There are 14 residues in the CDR3. V lost 0 bases to trimming and J lost 4 bases, with 10 bases between them. The CDR3 spells CASSLGQGLYGYTF. Here the CDR3 DNA reads TGTGCCAGCAGCTTGGGGCAGGGTCTCTATGGCTACACCTTC.